These 25 T cell receptor beta chains originate from one sample sequenced in a study of beta chain features in type 1 diabetes. For these receptors, no antigen is known. Regarding the study as a whole: Shortening that was moderate but significant affected the TCRB CDR3s of Type 1 diabetes patients in all four CD4+ subsets.

The study reverse transcribed the entire isolated RNA, so it sequenced expressed TCRB transcripts. Using immunoSEQ multiplex PCR, the repertoire was profiled, and TCRdb retains in-frame clones only, with some absent. The sample includes over 650,000 clones, around 15% seen only once; the top ten take 0.035% to 0.045%. The sample comprised naive CD4+ T cells from blood. These receptors were taken from a young man with type 1 diabetes.

The chain links TRBV5-1 to TRBJ2-1; 8 bases are a match to TRBD2. The germline gives CDR1 SGHRS, CDR2 YFSETQ. The CDR3 is 16 amino acids. V shed 4 bases and J 4 bases; nucleotides not matched to a gene: 10. The CDR3 reads CASSAFGAGEYNEQFF. DNA for the CDR3: TGCGCCAGCAGCGCCTTCGGAGCGGGAGAATACAATGAGCAGTTCTTC.

The chain is built from TRBV5-1 and TRBJ1-6; the D is unclear. Germline V gene data show CDR1 as SGHRS and CDR2 as YFSETQ. Trimming took 0 bases from V and 9 from J, leaving 10 bases between them. This CDR3 is 14 amino acids long. DNA of the CDR3: TGCGCCAGCAGCTTGGGGTCAGGTGGTTCACCCCTCCACTTT. Protein sequence: CASSLGSGGSPLHF.

This clone appeared a few times. V and J are TRBV5-4 and TRBJ2-5; D is possibly TRBD2 (7 bases). The CDR3 length is 18 residues. From germline, CDR1 is SGHNT and CDR2 YYREEE (reference sequence). V was pared by 2 bases and J by 3 bases, with 23 bases between. CDR3 amino acids: CASSFPIGSGGTKETQYF. For the CDR3, the DNA is TGTGCCAGCAGCTTCCCGATCGGATCGGGGGGCACTAAAGAGACCCAGTACTTC.

The chain uses TRBV5-6 and TRBJ2-1; D perhaps matches TRBD2 (5 bases). Germline CDR1 and CDR2: SGHDT and YYEEEE. This CDR3 region has 11 residues. Trimming removed 0 bases from V and 16 bases from J, with 11 bases in between. CDR3: CASSLAGVLFF. For the CDR3, the DNA is TGTGCCAGCAGCTTGGCCGGGGTACTCTTCTTC.

There are a few counts of this clone. The gene calls are TRBV13 and TRBJ1-2; no reliable D call. The V end lost 3 bases, the J end lost 5 bases, and 10 bases lay between the germline ends. This CDR3 has 13 residues. CDR1 is PRHDT and CDR2 is FYEKMQ in the germline V gene (reference sequence). CDR3 sequence reads: CASSFKRGYGYTF. The DNA of the CDR3 is TGTGCCAGCAGCTTTAAGCGCGGGTATGGCTACACCTTC.

V is TRBV14 and J is TRBJ2-7; no reliable D call. CDR1 is SGHDN, CDR2 FVKESK, per germline. V was clipped by 0 bases and J by 2 bases, with 11 bases between them. The CDR3 extends over 15 amino acids. For the CDR3, the DNA is TGTGCCAGCAGCCAAGAGATGGGATACACCTACGAGCAGTACTTC. Its protein is CASSQEMGYTYEQYF.

This clone came up a few times. The DNA for the CDR3 is TGTGCCAGCAGCTCCCAACGGGCCCGGGGCACCGGGGAGCTGTTTTTT. It specifies CASSSQRARGTGELFF. The V call is TRBV7-9, the J call TRBJ2-2, with a possible D match to TRBD2 (5 bases). Trimming removed 4 bases from V and 4 bases from J, with 16 bases in between. In germline, CDR1 is SEHNR, CDR2 FQNEAQ (reference sequence). The CDR3 is made up of 16 amino acids.

V and J are TRBV14 and TRBJ2-1; the match to TRBD2 covers 13 bases. CDR3 length: 15 amino acids. With V trimmed by 4 bases and J by 9 bases, 6 bases remained unmatched. Germline CDR1 and CDR2: SGHDN and FVKESK. The CDR3 sequence: CASSPLAGGPFEQFF. The CDR3 DNA reads TGTGCCAGCAGCCCACTAGCGGGGGGGCCATTTGAGCAGTTCTTC.

This clone has just a few counts. V usage is TRBV28 and J usage is TRBJ2-1; 8 nucleotides agree with TRBD2. Germline V gene data show CDR1 as MDHEN and CDR2 as SYDVKM. Germline trimming cut 6 bases from V and 4 bases from J; bases unmatched to any gene: 5. CDR3 length: 14 amino acids. CDR3 nucleotide sequence: TGTGCCAGCAGAACTAGCGGATTTTACAATGAGCAGTTCTTC. This encodes CASRTSGFYNEQFF.

This clone was seen only a few times. V is TRBV7-9 and J is TRBJ2-7; D not resolved. The CDR3 loop spans 13 amino acids. Per germline, CDR1 SEHNR and CDR2 FQNEAQ (reference sequence). V dropped 4 bases and J dropped 3 bases, with 10 bases sitting between them. The CDR3 DNA is TGTGCCAGCAGCTCCTTATACAGCTACGAGCAGTACTTC. It specifies CASSSLYSYEQYF.

This clone was seen only a few times. The chain has TRBV30 and TRBJ2-3, with a weak D call TRBD2 (6 bases). Trimming removed 1 base from V and 1 base from J, with 9 bases in between. Per germline, CDR1 GTSNPN and CDR2 SVGIG (reference sequence). This CDR3 comprises 14 residues. The CDR3 reads CAWSAGERTDTQYF. CDR3 sequence (DNA): TGTGCCTGGAGTGCGGGGGAGCGCACAGATACGCAGTATTTT.

This sequence joins TRBV5-1 and TRBJ2-5; D gene uncertain. Trimming pared 0 bases from V and 2 bases from J, leaving 17 bases between. Germline V gene lookup returns CDR1 SGHRS and CDR2 YFSETQ. This CDR3 region has 17 residues. The CDR3 bases are TGCGCCAGCAGCTTGGATGGCCCCTTAGGCAAGCAAGAGACCCAGTACTTC. It translates to CASSLDGPLGKQETQYF.

V usage is TRBV11-3 and J usage is TRBJ2-2, with 7 bases aligning to TRBD1. Germline assignment: CDR1 SGHNT and CDR2 YENEEA. J gave up 2 bases and V 4 bases, and 4 bases lay outside the gene matches. The CDR3 extends over 15 amino acids. CDR3 coding DNA: TGTGCCAGCAGCTCGGGACAGACTAACACCGGGGAGCTGTTTTTT. The encoded protein is CASSSGQTNTGELFF.

In its sample, this clone was seen a few times. CDR3 nucleotide sequence: TGTGCCTGGAGTGGCGGTAGGGGAACCGGGGAGCTGTTTTTT. It is translated as CAWSGGRGTGELFF. V usage is TRBV30 and J usage is TRBJ2-2; D perhaps matches TRBD1 (5 bases). The germline gives CDR1 GTSNPN, CDR2 SVGIG (reference sequence). V lost 1 base and J 5 bases, leaving 11 bases between the germline ends. The CDR3 is 14 residues long.

The J gene is TRBJ2-6, the V gene TRBV28, with a possible D match to TRBD1 (5 bases). This CDR3 has 14 residues. The V gene lost 5 bases and the J gene lost 0 bases, with 5 bases spanning the gap. Germline lookup yields CDR1 MDHEN and CDR2 SYDVKM. The CDR3 region is CASSDSSGANVLTF. The DNA of the CDR3 is TGTGCCAGCAGTGACAGCTCTGGGGCCAACGTCCTGACTTTC. The full variable domain, in which reference TRBV28 and TRBJ2-6 provide the parts outside the CDR3, is DVKVTQSSRYLVKRTGEKVFLECVQDMDHENMFWYRQDPGLGLRLIYFSYDVKMKEKGDIPEGYSVSREKKERFSLILESASTNQTSMYLCASSDSSGANVLTFGAGSRLTVL.

This clone was picked up a small number of times. V is TRBV6-1 and J is TRBJ2-5; D is ambiguous. This CDR3 has 10 residues. V lost 8 bases to trimming and J lost 5 bases, with 6 bases between them. Germline V gives CDR1 MNHNS, CDR2 SASEGT. Here the CDR3 reads CASGSETQYF. CDR3 coding DNA: TGTGCCAGCGGTTCGGAGACCCAGTACTTC.

This clone has just a few counts. The gene calls are TRBV5-1 and TRBJ2-1, with D tentatively TRBD1 (6 bases). Germline CDR1 reads SGHRS; CDR2 reads YFSETQ. V lost 0 bases and J lost 2, with 9 bases in between. This CDR3 spans 15 amino acids. The CDR3: CASSLETGPYNEQFF. Written as DNA, the CDR3 is TGCGCCAGCAGCTTGGAAACAGGGCCCTACAATGAGCAGTTCTTC.

V and J are TRBV10-3 and TRBJ1-1, with D possibly matching TRBD1 (5 bases). The CDR3 has 15 residues. Germline CDR1 reads ENHRY; CDR2 reads SYGVKD. Trimming removed 0 bases at V and 0 bases at J, with 8 bases between. Here the CDR3 DNA reads TGTGCCATCAGTGAGTCTGACAGCATGAACACTGAAGCTTTCTTT. It encodes CAISESDSMNTEAFF.

This clone was seen only a few times. Here the CDR3 DNA reads TGCGCCAGCAGCCCGGCTAGCGACTCCTACGAGCAGTACTTC. Protein: CASSPASDSYEQYF. This chain connects TRBV5-1 to TRBJ2-7; perhaps TRBD2 as D (6 bases). V was cut by 4 bases and J by 0 bases, with 11 bases left in between. The CDR3 has 14 amino acids. Germline V gene sequence: CDR1 SGHRS, CDR2 YFSETQ.

In this sample, this clone turned up a few times. The J gene is TRBJ2-5, the V gene TRBV28, with unresolved D. The length of the CDR3 is 11 residues. Between the trimmed V and J ends, which lost 7 bases and 3 bases, there was a span of 6 bases. The germline V gene encodes CDR1 MDHEN and CDR2 SYDVKM. The CDR3 reads CASTTEETQYF. CDR3 nucleotides: TGTGCCAGCACCACTGAAGAGACCCAGTACTTC.

The sample holds a few counts of this clone. This CDR3 is also generated by other DNA sequences in the sample. This rearrangement joins TRBV6-5 to TRBJ2-5; possibly TRBD1 for D (6 bases). Trimming removed 6 bases from V and 3 bases from J, with 8 bases in between. Germline CDR1 is MNHEY and CDR2 is SVGAGI. CDR3 length: 12 residues. The CDR3 sequence: CASRSGEETQYF. The CDR3 DNA follows: TGTGCCAGCAGATCAGGGGAAGAGACCCAGTACTTC.

This sequence joins TRBV19 and TRBJ1-4; tentatively, D is TRBD1 (5 bases). Trimming shortened V by 4 bases and J by 2 bases, and 8 bases separated the two germline ends. This CDR3 comprises 14 residues. The V gene's germline CDR1 is LNHDA and CDR2 SQIVND (reference sequence). The CDR3 coding sequence is TGTGCCAGTAGTAACGGGGCTACTAATGAAAAACTGTTTTTT. Its translation: CASSNGATNEKLFF.

This clone is a singleton in its sample. Other nucleotide sequences in the sample specify the same CDR3. This rearrangement joins TRBV7-2 to TRBJ2-3; 8 bases match TRBD1. Germline V CDR1 and CDR2: SGHTA, FQGNSA. The CDR3 is made up of 15 amino acids. Unmatched junction bases numbered 3, after V lost 4 bases and J lost 0 bases. CDR3 nucleotide sequence: TGTGCCAGCAGCTCCGGACAGGGAAGCACAGATACGCAGTATTTT. It yields the protein CASSSGQGSTDTQYF.

The chain links TRBV7-2 to TRBJ1-2, with a tentative D call TRBD1 (6 bases). Trimming cost V 5 bases and J 4 bases, with 14 bases left between them. This CDR3 comprises 14 residues. Per the germline V gene, CDR1 is SGHTA and CDR2 is FQGNSA. The DNA for the CDR3 is TGTGCCAGCAGCCCGGGACAACGACCCTATGGCTACACCTTC. Residues: CASSPGQRPYGYTF. The full variable domain, completed using reference TRBV7-2 and TRBJ1-2, is GAGVSQSPSNKVTEKGKDVELRCDPISGHTALYWYRQSLGQGLEFLIYFQGNSAPDKSGLPSDRFSAERTGGSVSTLTIQRTQQEDSAVYLCASSPGQRPYGYTFGSGTRLTVV.

This clone was counted between two and nine times. The V call is TRBV21-1, the J call TRBJ1-1. TRBV21-1 is labeled a pseudogene. The CDR3 has 8 residues. The CDR3 coding sequence is TGTGCCAGCACTAAAGCTTTCTTT. It specifies CASTKAFF.